The rows below give T cell receptor beta chains drawn from one sample of a study of cytomegalovirus exposure and HLA in healthy donors. This table comes from immunoSEQ multiplex PCR, and its TCRdb copy is limited to in-frame clones, with some not included. The table records 100,000 to 150,000 clones, 83% of them present only once. The sequencing input was PBMCs. Every receptor here comes from a woman in her forties in good health and CMV-seropositive. Both conserved end residues are part of each CDR3. Each record gives: clone size, J gene, D gene, V gene, CDR3 DNA, CDR3 protein. The D gene is left open where the match is weak. Not all rows give a size; the values are once, few, many and, for expanded clones, a class.

clone_size: few
j_call: TRBJ2-7
d_call: TRBD2
v_call: TRBV4-2
cdr3_nt: TGTGCCAGCAGCAGATACTCCGGGACTAACTCCTACGAGCAGTACTTC
cdr3_aa: CASSRYSGTNSYEQYF

clone_size: -
j_call: TRBJ2-1
d_call: -
v_call: TRBV29-1
cdr3_nt: TGCAGCGTCAGAGGACTAGGGGGACCCAATGAGCAGTTCTTC
cdr3_aa: CSVRGLGGPNEQFF

clone_size: once
j_call: TRBJ1-1
d_call: -
v_call: TRBV11-2
cdr3_nt: TGTGCCAGCAGCTTAGATCTATGGCAGGCGGGCACTGAAGCTTTCTTT
cdr3_aa: CASSLDLWQAGTEAFF

clone_size: -
j_call: TRBJ2-1
d_call: TRBD2
v_call: TRBV6-5
cdr3_nt: TGTGCCAGCAGTTACTGGCTAGCGGGAGGATACAATGAGCAGTTCTTC
cdr3_aa: CASSYWLAGGYNEQFF

clone_size: -
j_call: TRBJ1-4
d_call: -
v_call: TRBV7-9
cdr3_nt: TGTGCCAGCAGCTTGAGATCGAATGAAAAACTGTTTTTT
cdr3_aa: CASSLRSNEKLFF

clone_size: -
j_call: TRBJ2-3
d_call: TRBD2
v_call: TRBV6-4
cdr3_nt: TGTGCCAGCAGTGACTCGACTAGCGGGATGACAGATACGCAGTATTTT
cdr3_aa: CASSDSTSGMTDTQYF

clone_size: -
j_call: TRBJ2-7
d_call: TRBD1
v_call: TRBV7-2
cdr3_nt: TGTGCCAGCAGGCTGGGGACAGGGAACTACGAGCAGTACTTC
cdr3_aa: CASRLGTGNYEQYF

clone_size: -
j_call: TRBJ2-7
d_call: -
v_call: TRBV15
cdr3_nt: TGTGCCACCAGCAGAGGGCGGGACGAGCAGTACTTC
cdr3_aa: CATSRGRDEQYF

clone_size: -
j_call: TRBJ1-1
d_call: -
v_call: TRBV29-1
cdr3_nt: TGCAGCGTTGAAGATCATGCAGGTGGCACTGAAGCTTTCTTT
cdr3_aa: CSVEDHAGGTEAFF

clone_size: -
j_call: TRBJ2-5
d_call: -
v_call: TRBV4-3
cdr3_nt: TGCGCCAGCAGCCAGGAAAGGGGGGGAGAGACCCAGTACTTC
cdr3_aa: CASSQERGGETQYF

clone_size: -
j_call: TRBJ1-3
d_call: -
v_call: TRBV12-5
cdr3_nt: TGTGCTAGTGGTCCGTCTGGAAACACCATATATTTT
cdr3_aa: CASGPSGNTIYF

clone_size: -
j_call: TRBJ2-7
d_call: -
v_call: TRBV21-1
cdr3_nt: TGTGCCAGCGAGGGTTTGCGCTTCTACGAGCAGTACTTC
cdr3_aa: CASEGLRFYEQYF

clone_size: -
j_call: TRBJ1-1
d_call: -
v_call: TRBV7-9
cdr3_nt: TGTTCCAGCAGCCCGCCCCGCGTTCACACTGAAGCTTTCTTT
cdr3_aa: CSSSPPRVHTEAFF

clone_size: -
j_call: TRBJ2-3
d_call: TRBD2
v_call: TRBV7-3
cdr3_nt: TGTGCCAGCAGCCTCCGCCCGGGACTAGCGGGAGCCGCAGATACGCAGTATTTT
cdr3_aa: CASSLRPGLAGAADTQYF

clone_size: -
j_call: TRBJ1-4
d_call: TRBD1
v_call: TRBV11-2
cdr3_nt: TGTGCCAGCAGCCTGACAGGGGGCTATGAAAAACTGTTTTTT
cdr3_aa: CASSLTGGYEKLFF

clone_size: -
j_call: TRBJ1-1
d_call: -
v_call: TRBV19
cdr3_nt: TGTGCCAGTAGTATAGATTGGGCACTCGACACTGAAGCTTTCTTT
cdr3_aa: CASSIDWALDTEAFF

clone_size: -
j_call: TRBJ2-1
d_call: -
v_call: TRBV6-1
cdr3_nt: TGTGCCAGCAGTGGTAACGGGGAGGCGGGAGAGCAGTTCTTC
cdr3_aa: CASSGNGEAGEQFF

clone_size: -
j_call: TRBJ1-2
d_call: TRBD1
v_call: TRBV9
cdr3_nt: TGTGCCAGCAGCCCAAGGGACAGGGTCACCTATGGCTACACCTTC
cdr3_aa: CASSPRDRVTYGYTF

clone_size: -
j_call: TRBJ1-5
d_call: TRBD1
v_call: TRBV27
cdr3_nt: TGTGCCAGCAGTCTACAGGGGAGCAATCAGCCCCAGCATTTT
cdr3_aa: CASSLQGSNQPQHF

clone_size: once
j_call: TRBJ2-7
d_call: -
v_call: TRBV9
cdr3_nt: TGTGCCAGCAGCGTATTATTAGCATCCGAGCAGTACTTC
cdr3_aa: CASSVLLASEQYF

clone_size: -
j_call: TRBJ2-1
d_call: -
v_call: TRBV29-1
cdr3_nt: TGCAGCGTTAGGGGCGAGTACTCCTACAATGAGCAGTTCTTC
cdr3_aa: CSVRGEYSYNEQFF

clone_size: -
j_call: TRBJ2-7
d_call: TRBD2
v_call: TRBV29-1
cdr3_nt: TGCAGCGCCGTCCAGCATGGGAGGGAAGGCGAGCAGTACTTC
cdr3_aa: CSAVQHGREGEQYF

clone_size: -
j_call: TRBJ2-1
d_call: -
v_call: TRBV4-1
cdr3_nt: TGCGCCAGCAGCCAAGGCCCAGGGTGGCTTTTACAAAATGAGCAGTTCTTC
cdr3_aa: CASSQGPGWLLQNEQFF

clone_size: -
j_call: TRBJ1-1
d_call: -
v_call: TRBV4-2
cdr3_nt: TGTGCCAGCAGCCAACAGGAGGGGAGAACTGAAGCTTTCTTT
cdr3_aa: CASSQQEGRTEAFF

clone_size: -
j_call: TRBJ1-2
d_call: TRBD1
v_call: TRBV29-1
cdr3_nt: TGCAGCGTTGGAGGACAGGACTATGGCTACACCTTC
cdr3_aa: CSVGGQDYGYTF

clone_size: -
j_call: TRBJ2-3
d_call: -
v_call: TRBV25-1
cdr3_nt: TGTGCCAGCAGCGACGACAGGCGCACAGATACGCAGTATTTT
cdr3_aa: CASSDDRRTDTQYF

clone_size: -
j_call: TRBJ2-7
d_call: -
v_call: TRBV5-6
cdr3_nt: TGTGCCAGCCCCTTTGGGGCGGCTTACGAGCAGTACTTC
cdr3_aa: CASPFGAAYEQYF

clone_size: -
j_call: TRBJ2-2
d_call: -
v_call: TRBV7-3
cdr3_nt: TGTGCCAGCAGCTTAGAGGCCGCGGGCCTGGGAACCGGGGAGCTGTTTTTT
cdr3_aa: CASSLEAAGLGTGELFF

clone_size: -
j_call: TRBJ2-3
d_call: -
v_call: TRBV28
cdr3_nt: TGTGCCAGCAGTCCTGCAGGTGTCCCCCCTTTCACAGATACGCAGTATTTT
cdr3_aa: CASSPAGVPPFTDTQYF

clone_size: -
j_call: TRBJ2-3
d_call: TRBD2
v_call: TRBV29-1
cdr3_nt: TGCAGCGTTGAAGATCGTCGGCGGGAGAGTAGTTGGACAGATACGCAGTATTTT
cdr3_aa: CSVEDRRRESSWTDTQYF

clone_size: -
j_call: TRBJ2-7
d_call: -
v_call: TRBV5-1
cdr3_nt: TGCGCCAGCAGTCTTGATGGGACTCGCGAGCAGTACTTC
cdr3_aa: CASSLDGTREQYF

clone_size: -
j_call: TRBJ1-1
d_call: -
v_call: TRBV5-1
cdr3_nt: TGCGCCAGCAGCTTGGTTTCCGGGCCTAGAGGGACTGAAGCTTTCTTT
cdr3_aa: CASSLVSGPRGTEAFF

clone_size: -
j_call: TRBJ1-5
d_call: -
v_call: TRBV19
cdr3_nt: TGTGCCAGTAGTATAGATCCTGAGCCGACAGAGAATCAGCCCCAGCATTTT
cdr3_aa: CASSIDPEPTENQPQHF

clone_size: -
j_call: TRBJ2-2
d_call: TRBD2
v_call: TRBV4-3
cdr3_nt: TGCGCCAGCAGCCCACTAGCGGGAGTCGTCGGGGAGCTGTTTTTT
cdr3_aa: CASSPLAGVVGELFF

clone_size: -
j_call: TRBJ2-5
d_call: -
v_call: TRBV7-9
cdr3_nt: TGTGCCAGCAGCTTGGGACTGACAGAAACCCAAGAGACCCAGTACTTC
cdr3_aa: CASSLGLTETQETQYF

clone_size: -
j_call: TRBJ1-5
d_call: -
v_call: TRBV11-3
cdr3_nt: TGTGCCAGCCGGAGGACAGAGACTAAGTATAGCAATCAGCCCCAGCATTTT
cdr3_aa: CASRRTETKYSNQPQHF

clone_size: -
j_call: TRBJ1-1
d_call: -
v_call: TRBV28
cdr3_nt: TGTGCCAGCAGTTGGGGGGGGGCTGAAGCTTTCTTT
cdr3_aa: CASSWGGAEAFF

clone_size: -
j_call: TRBJ2-3
d_call: TRBD2
v_call: TRBV7-2
cdr3_nt: TGTGCCAGCAGCTATGACGGGACTAGAGGAGATACGCAGTATTTT
cdr3_aa: CASSYDGTRGDTQYF

clone_size: -
j_call: TRBJ2-3
d_call: -
v_call: TRBV2
cdr3_nt: TGTGCCAGCAGTGAATGGGGTGGGACTAGCACAGATACGCAGTATTTT
cdr3_aa: CASSEWGGTSTDTQYF

clone_size: once
j_call: TRBJ2-7
d_call: TRBD2
v_call: TRBV7-2
cdr3_nt: TGTGCCGGCAGCTTGGGGGGGGATTACGAGCAGTACTTC
cdr3_aa: CAGSLGGDYEQYF

clone_size: -
j_call: TRBJ1-2
d_call: -
v_call: TRBV7-9
cdr3_nt: TGTGCCAGCAGCTTCGTGACAGAACCTTCTGGCTACACCTTC
cdr3_aa: CASSFVTEPSGYTF

clone_size: -
j_call: TRBJ2-6
d_call: -
v_call: TRBV7-2
cdr3_nt: TGTGCCAGCAGCTTAGATGGCCGCTCTGGGGCCAACGTCCTGACTTTC
cdr3_aa: CASSLDGRSGANVLTF

clone_size: -
j_call: TRBJ2-5
d_call: TRBD2
v_call: TRBV5-1
cdr3_nt: TGCGCCAGCAGTGGACTAGCGATGGAGACCCAGTACTTC
cdr3_aa: CASSGLAMETQYF

clone_size: -
j_call: TRBJ1-5
d_call: -
v_call: TRBV12-1
cdr3_nt: TGTGCCAGCACTCGGTTGGGGCGCAATCAGCCCCAGCATTTT
cdr3_aa: CASTRLGRNQPQHF

clone_size: once
j_call: TRBJ1-1
d_call: -
v_call: TRBV28
cdr3_nt: TGTGCCAGCAGCAAACCGACAGCAAACACTGAAGCTTTCTTT
cdr3_aa: CASSKPTANTEAFF

clone_size: -
j_call: TRBJ1-2
d_call: TRBD1
v_call: TRBV27
cdr3_nt: TGTGCCAGCAAACACGACAGGGAGGAGAGTGGCTACACCTTC
cdr3_aa: CASKHDREESGYTF

clone_size: -
j_call: TRBJ2-7
d_call: TRBD1
v_call: TRBV27
cdr3_nt: TGTGCCAGCAGTCAACACAGGACAGGCCTGACCTACGAGCAGTACTTC
cdr3_aa: CASSQHRTGLTYEQYF

clone_size: few
j_call: TRBJ1-3
d_call: -
v_call: TRBV10-3
cdr3_nt: TGTGCCATCAGTGATAGGCGGGGAGGCTCTGGAAACACCATATATTTT
cdr3_aa: CAISDRRGGSGNTIYF

clone_size: -
j_call: TRBJ1-5
d_call: TRBD1
v_call: TRBV2
cdr3_nt: TGTGCCAGCAGGACAGGGTCTGGCCAGCCCCAGCATTTT
cdr3_aa: CASRTGSGQPQHF

clone_size: -
j_call: TRBJ2-7
d_call: TRBD1
v_call: TRBV28
cdr3_nt: TGTGCCAGCAGTCCCCAGACAGGGAACTACGAGCAGTACTTC
cdr3_aa: CASSPQTGNYEQYF

clone_size: -
j_call: TRBJ2-1
d_call: TRBD2
v_call: TRBV5-1
cdr3_nt: TGCGCCAGCAGCTTGCTTTGGACTAGCGGGCCGAGAGGCTCCTACAATGAGCAGTTCTTC
cdr3_aa: CASSLLWTSGPRGSYNEQFF

clone_size: -
j_call: TRBJ1-2
d_call: -
v_call: TRBV5-6
cdr3_nt: TGTGCCAGCAGCTGGGCCGGCACCTTAACCCAAGGCTACACCTTC
cdr3_aa: CASSWAGTLTQGYTF

clone_size: once
j_call: TRBJ1-1
d_call: -
v_call: TRBV28
cdr3_nt: TGTGCCAGCAGTCTGACAGAAGAAGCTTTCTTT
cdr3_aa: CASSLTEEAFF